This record concerns one T cell receptor beta chain sequence. These data originate in a study of blood T cell repertoires in COVID-19. Study context: From T cells, B-cell-depleted T cells, or PBMCs came the material, which was cDNA or gDNA.

Data came from immunoSEQ multiplex PCR; TCRdb stores just in-frame clones and leaves some out. In the table there are tens of thousands of clones, 89% of which are singletons. Seattle enrolled patients during active infection and tracked them longitudinally. The CDR3 contains 15 residues. Germline-derived CDR1 and CDR2 are MNHNS and SASEGT. Unmatched junction bases numbered 5, after V lost 2 bases and J lost 5 bases. The chain employs TRBV6-1 and TRBJ2-1, with TRBD2 identical over 8 bases. The clonotype was recovered from a man between 50 and 59 years old with COVID-19, enrolled during active disease. The sequencing sample was made of peripheral blood. Written as DNA, the CDR3 is TGTGCCAGCAGTGAAATAGCGGGGCTAAACAATGAGCAGTTCTTC. Amino acid sequence: CASSEIAGLNNEQFF.